The present TCR beta chain was sequenced within a study of OX40 agonist ivuxolimab in advanced cancers. Study in general: Past anti-PD-1, anti-PD-L1 or anti-CTLA-4 therapy was accepted, and around 40% had received some. Three individuals attained partial responses, comprising one hepatocellular carcinoma case and two cutaneous melanoma cases.

This CDR3 region has 16 residues. CDR1 and CDR2 from the germline V gene are SGHNT and YYREEE (reference sequence). Germline trimming cut 0 bases from V and 5 bases from J; bases unmatched to any gene: 4. Sequenced by immunoSEQ multiplex PCR; TCRdb stores in-frame clones only, minus some. The sample has approximately 70,000 clones; approximately 78% are singletons. The origin of this receptor is an adult with an advanced solid tumor such as melanoma, head and neck, liver or kidney cancer. The sequenced sample was CD4+ or CD8+ T cells sorted from blood, obtained in a trial of the OX40 agonist ivuxolimab. This chain joins TRBV5-4 and TRBJ2-3; 12 nucleotides align to TRBD1. The CDR3 sequence: CASSLAGQGAVDTQYF. CDR3 coding DNA: TGTGCCAGCAGCTTGGCGGGACAGGGGGCCGTAGATACGCAGTATTTT.